These 26 T cell receptor beta chains came from one sample sequenced in a study of OX40 agonist ivuxolimab in advanced cancers. The library came from the immunoSEQ multiplex PCR assay. TCRdb mirrors the immuneACCESS table, restricted to in-frame sequences. Some clones are absent from its copies; in checked studies, under half trace to an unresolved V gene, and the reason for the others is unknown. Across this sample there are roughly 41,000 clones, with 82% seen only once. Of the sample, around 2% is held by the ten largest clones. The sequenced sample was CD4+ or CD8+ T cells sorted from blood, obtained in a trial of the OX40 agonist ivuxolimab. These receptor sequences come from an adult with an advanced solid tumor such as melanoma, head and neck, liver or kidney cancer.

The CDR3 loop is CSAPRGGEQFF. CDR3 coding DNA: TGCAGTGCTCCCCGGGGAGGTGAGCAGTTCTTC. The chain joins TRBV20-1 to TRBJ2-1; possible D gene TRBD2, 6 bases. The CDR3 is 11 residues long. The germline gives CDR1 DFQATT, CDR2 SNEGSKA (reference sequence). The V end lost 5 bases, the J end lost 9 bases, and 11 bases lay between the germline ends.

The chain joins TRBV5-1 to TRBJ2-2; D is uncertain. The CDR3 is 14 amino acids. Germline loops: CDR1 SGHRS, CDR2 YFSETQ. V was pared by 2 bases and J by 7 bases, with 12 bases between. CDR3 coding DNA: TGCGCCAGCAGCTTTTCGACAAGTGACGGGGAGCTGTTTTTT. It is translated as CASSFSTSDGELFF.

This chain links TRBV18 with TRBJ2-7, with D perhaps TRBD2 (6 bases). CDR3 size: 14 residues. V lost 3 bases and J lost 2, with 11 bases in between. Looked up from germline, CDR1 is KGHSH and CDR2 is LQKENI. CDR3 loop: CASSPPTGAYEQYF. In DNA, the CDR3 is TGTGCCAGCTCACCCCCGACGGGGGCCTACGAGCAGTACTTC.

The chain joins TRBV5-1 to TRBJ2-7; tentatively, D is TRBD1 (6 bases). The CDR3 spans 15 residues. Per the germline V gene, CDR1 is SGHRS and CDR2 is YFSETQ. Trimming removed 4 bases from V and 2 bases from J, with 16 bases in between. In DNA, the CDR3 is TGCGCCAGCAGCCCCGCCGGGACATACGCCTACGAGCAGTACTTC. Translation: CASSPAGTYAYEQYF.

J is TRBJ1-5 and V is TRBV6-5, with D hard to call. This CDR3 is 15 amino acids long. Germline CDR1 and CDR2: MNHEY and SVGAGI. Deletions cut 0 bases from V and 6 bases from J, with 12 bases between. The CDR3 DNA reads as TGTGCCAGCAGTTACTCTATAGCGGCAATTCAGCCCCAGCATTTT. This encodes CASSYSIAAIQPQHF.

The chain joins TRBV19 to TRBJ1-5; a weak D match, TRBD1 (6 bases). Looked up from germline, CDR1 is LNHDA and CDR2 is SQIVND (reference sequence). The CDR3 runs 15 residues. The V end lost 3 bases, the J end lost 4 bases, and 13 bases lay between the germline ends. CDR3 loop: CASSMQQGRNQPQHF. In DNA, the CDR3 is TGTGCCAGTAGTATGCAACAGGGTAGAAATCAGCCCCAGCATTTT.

In DNA form, the CDR3 reads TGCGCCAGCAGCACTACCGACCCTACGAACACTGAAGCTTTCTTT. It is translated as CASSTTDPTNTEAFF. The chain employs TRBV5-1 and TRBJ1-1; D is undetermined. V lost 4 bases, J lost 1 base, and 14 bases lay in between. Germline lookup yields CDR1 SGHRS and CDR2 YFSETQ. This CDR3 contains 15 residues.

This chain links TRBV19 with TRBJ1-2; 8 bases agree with TRBD1. The V gene end was trimmed by 4 bases and the J gene end by 8 bases; junction bases not matched to a gene: 3. This CDR3 has 12 amino acids. CDR1 and CDR2 from the germline V gene are LNHDA and SQIVND (reference sequence). CDR3 in amino acids: CASSSDRGGYTF. CDR3 nucleotide sequence: TGTGCCAGTAGTAGCGACAGGGGAGGCTACACCTTC.

In its sample, this clone was seen a few times. The chain combines TRBV4-2 with TRBJ1-4; D remains unclear. The CDR3 loop spans 15 amino acids. Between the trimmed V and J ends, which lost 2 bases and 0 bases, there was a span of 7 bases. The germline V gene has CDR1 LGHNA and CDR2 YNFKEQ. This CDR3 reads CASSQFETTNEKLFF. CDR3 bases: TGTGCCAGCAGCCAATTTGAAACAACTAATGAAAAACTGTTTTTT.

The chain joins TRBV7-2 to TRBJ2-5; D unclear. Germline V gene sequence: CDR1 SGHTA, CDR2 FQGNSA. Trimming removed 5 bases at V and 5 bases at J, with 15 bases between. The CDR3 has 14 residues. The CDR3 DNA reads TGTGCCAGCAGCGCACATAGGCTCCAGGAGACCCAGTACTTC. It specifies CASSAHRLQETQYF.

The rearrangement links TRBV19 to TRBJ1-2; D unclear. The CDR3 extends over 12 amino acids. V lost 2 bases, J lost 6 bases, and 7 bases lay in between. CDR1 LNHDA and CDR2 SQIVND come from the germline V gene (reference sequence). This chain's CDR3 is CASSIFGDGYTF. The CDR3 DNA reads as TGTGCCAGTAGTATATTCGGGGATGGCTACACCTTC.

V gene TRBV5-1 combines with J gene TRBJ2-1; 7 nucleotides line up with TRBD2. V trimming: 0 bases; J trimming: 9 bases; junction bases outside the gene matches: 9. The CDR3 length is 15 residues. Germline V gives CDR1 SGHRS, CDR2 YFSETQ. As DNA, the CDR3 is TGCGCCAGCAGCTTGGGAAGGACTAGTCATGCTGAGCAGTTCTTC. The encoded protein is CASSLGRTSHAEQFF.

This clone has just a few counts. This chain links TRBV11-2 with TRBJ1-4; D is unclear. Germline loops: CDR1 SGHAT, CDR2 FQNNGV. Trimming took off 5 bases at V and 4 bases at J, with 2 bases between the two ends. This CDR3 contains 11 residues. The CDR3 coding sequence is TGTGCCAGCAGCCGTAATGAAAAACTGTTTTTT. Translation: CASSRNEKLFF. The whole variable domain, remainder taken from reference TRBV11-2 and TRBJ1-4, is EAGVAQSPRYKIIEKRQSVAFWCNPISGHATLYWYQQILGQGPKLLIQFQNNGVVDDSQLPKDRFSAERLKGVDSTLKIQPAKLEDSAVYLCASSRNEKLFFGSGTQLSVL.

The chain recombines TRBV6-1 with TRBJ2-7, with a weak D call TRBD1 (5 bases). Per the germline V gene, CDR1 is MNHNS and CDR2 is SASEGT. Trimming took 1 base from V and 4 from J, leaving 11 bases between them. This CDR3 has 14 residues. The CDR3 spells CASSEVTGAYEQYF. In DNA, the CDR3 is TGTGCCAGCAGTGAAGTAACAGGCGCGTACGAGCAGTACTTC.

This clone is medium-sized. The chain is built from TRBV19 and TRBJ1-5; 10 nucleotides align to TRBD1. J was trimmed by 2 bases and V by 1 base; bases with no gene match: 2. The length of the CDR3 is 16 residues. The germline V gene has CDR1 LNHDA and CDR2 SQIVND (reference sequence). The CDR3 bases are TGTGCCAGTAGTATAGGAGACAGGGGGCGCAATCAGCCCCAGCATTTT. This gives the protein CASSIGDRGRNQPQHF.

This chain connects TRBV5-1 to TRBJ2-1; tentatively, D is TRBD1 or TRBD2 (5 bases each). Germline CDR1 reads SGHRS; CDR2 reads YFSETQ. The ends were cut back, 0 bases at V and 8 bases at J, with 15 bases in the middle. The CDR3 length is 15 residues. The CDR3 is CASSLVSGPSDEQFF. As DNA, the CDR3 is TGCGCCAGCAGCTTGGTTTCGGGACCGTCCGATGAGCAGTTCTTC.

Only a few counts were recorded for this clone. The chain carries TRBV5-6 and TRBJ2-1; no definite D call. Between the trimmed V and J ends, which lost 7 bases and 5 bases, there was a span of 19 bases. CDR1 is SGHDT and CDR2 is YYEEEE in the germline V gene. This CDR3 spans 15 amino acids. The CDR3 region is CASVQFRGRDNEQFF. The CDR3 DNA follows: TGTGCCAGCGTTCAGTTTCGCGGACGGGACAATGAGCAGTTCTTC. The full variable domain, rest sourced from reference TRBV5-6 and TRBJ2-1, is DAGVTQSPTHLIKTRGQQVTLRCSPKSGHDTVSWYQQALGQGPQFIFQYYEEEERQRGNFPDRFSGHQFPNYSSELNVNALLLGDSALYLCASVQFRGRDNEQFFGPGTRLTVL.

V is TRBV7-2 and J is TRBJ1-2; D gene uncertain. V gave up 5 bases and J gave up 4 bases, with 11 bases separating them. CDR3 length: 13 amino acids. Germline V gene sequence: CDR1 SGHTA, CDR2 FQGNSA. The CDR3 region has the DNA TGTACCAGCAGCCCCGGGATACGCTATGGCTACACCTTC. Translation: CTSSPGIRYGYTF.

CDR3 residues: CSVEGQNTGELFF. The CDR3 coding sequence is TGCAGCGTTGAGGGACAGAACACCGGGGAGCTGTTTTTT. V and J are TRBV29-1 and TRBJ2-2, with D possibly matching TRBD1 (6 bases). Looked up from germline, CDR1 is SQVTM and CDR2 is ANQGSEA. The CDR3 consists of 13 residues. Trimming shortened V by 3 bases and J by 1 base, and 6 bases separated the two germline ends.

The rearrangement links TRBV15 to TRBJ1-5, with 7 nucleotides matching TRBD1. V shed 6 bases, J shed 1 base, and the junction held 3 bases outside the gene matches. Germline V gives CDR1 LNHNV, CDR2 YYDKDF (reference sequence). The CDR3 is 14 amino acids. The CDR3 spells CATSLQGSNQPQHF. DNA of the CDR3: TGTGCCACCAGTTTACAGGGGAGCAATCAGCCCCAGCATTTT.

The chain joins TRBV5-1 to TRBJ2-4; 14 positions agree with TRBD2. V dropped 0 bases and J dropped 8; count of bases not matched to a gene: 7. The CDR3 runs 17 residues. Germline V gives CDR1 SGHRS, CDR2 YFSETQ. CDR3 coding DNA: TGCGCCAGCAGCTTGGCGGGACTAGCGGGGGAAGGTGACATTCAGTACTTC. The encoded protein is CASSLAGLAGEGDIQYF. Variable domain in full (rest from reference TRBV5-1 and TRBJ2-4): KAGVTQTPRYLIKTRGQQVTLSCSPISGHRSVSWYQQTPGQGLQFLFEYFSETQRNKGNFPGRFSGRQFSNSRSEMNVSTLELGDSALYLCASSLAGLAGEGDIQYFGAGTRLSVL.

This sequence joins TRBV9 and TRBJ2-5; D gene uncertain. The CDR3 runs to 13 residues. Per the germline V gene, CDR1 is SGDLS and CDR2 is YYNGEE. Between the trimmed V and J ends, which lost 0 bases and 5 bases, there was a span of 8 bases. This chain's CDR3 is CASSVGGLETQYF. The CDR3 DNA is TGTGCCAGCAGCGTAGGGGGATTGGAGACCCAGTACTTC.

The J gene is TRBJ2-5, the V gene TRBV7-2; D unresolved. Germline V CDR1 and CDR2: SGHTA, FQGNSA. Trimming took off 1 base at V and 3 bases at J, with 6 bases between the two ends. The CDR3 extends over 13 amino acids. The chain's CDR3 is CASSLGGKETQYF. The CDR3 coding sequence is TGTGCCAGCAGCTTAGGGGGAAAAGAGACCCAGTACTTC. The complete variable domain, with remaining parts taken from reference TRBV7-2 and TRBJ2-5, reads GAGVSQSPSNKVTEKGKDVELRCDPISGHTALYWYRQSLGQGLEFLIYFQGNSAPDKSGLPSDRFSAERTGGSVSTLTIQRTQQEDSAVYLCASSLGGKETQYFGPGTRLLVL.

The chain couples TRBV19 to TRBJ2-5; D call uncertain. The J call may not be correct, given that the DNA end is closer to TRBJ2-7. The CDR3 runs to 14 residues. Germline V gene lookup returns CDR1 LNHDA and CDR2 SQIVND (reference sequence). The CDR3 here is CASSSSQAAYEQYF. CDR3 nucleotide sequence: TGTGCCAGTAGTTCCTCACAAGCCGCCTACGAGCAGTACTTC.

The chain has TRBV30 and TRBJ2-7; weak D call: TRBD2 (5 bases). The germline V gene encodes CDR1 GTSNPN and CDR2 SVGIG (reference sequence). V was shortened by 1 base and J by 4 bases, with 5 bases between the two germline ends. This CDR3 contains 11 residues. The CDR3 loop reads CAWSGEYEQYF. DNA of the CDR3: TGTGCCTGGAGTGGGGAGTACGAGCAGTACTTC.

The chain has TRBV7-2 and TRBJ2-7; a possible D gene is TRBD2 (7 bases). Trimming cost V 7 bases and J 1 base, with 17 bases left between them. The CDR3 has 15 amino acids. CDR1 and CDR2 (germline): SGHTA, FQGNSA. The CDR3 protein is CASTKSGGLSYEQYF. The CDR3 coding sequence is TGTGCCAGCACCAAATCGGGGGGCCTATCCTACGAGCAGTACTTC.